One TCR beta chain is described in this entry. Its antigen is not identified. Some clones are missing from TCRdb's copy, which holds only in-frame ones; the method was immunoSEQ multiplex PCR. The sample lists 95,000 to 150,000 clones, about nine tenths occurring once. This specimen belongs to a study of T cell responses to AZD1222 COVID-19 vaccine. Findings and caveats of the study: With dominance at 160-218 and 743-854, vaccine-associated CD4 TCRs spanned spike. White British people made up most donors, females outnumbered males, and clonal diversity was possibly underestimated.

Second-dose intervals of approximately 4 or approximately 12 weeks were pooled. This TCR derives from an adult who received the AZD1222 COVID-19 vaccine. The material was peripheral blood, obtained 28 days after the second AZD1222 dose.

CDR3 sequence: CASSIDRSRANVLTF. CDR3 DNA sequence: TGTGCCAGTAGTATAGACCGTTCAAGGGCCAACGTCCTGACTTTC. This chain uses TRBV19 with TRBJ2-6; no clear D gene. Germline CDR1 is LNHDA and CDR2 is SQIVND (reference sequence). This CDR3 is 15 amino acids long. The V gene lost 0 bases and the J gene lost 5 bases, with 8 bases spanning the gap.